These 3 T cell receptor beta chains were all obtained from the same sample, sequenced in a study of CD8+ T cells in alopecia areata. cDNA serving as the sequencing template came from extracted, reverse transcribed RNA. This table comes from immunoSEQ multiplex PCR, and its TCRdb copy is limited to in-frame clones, with some not included. The sample lists more than 200,000 clones, less than 50% occurring once. Treatment here: oral pan-JAK inhibitor, 5-10 mg twice daily. The sample here was CD4+ T cells sorted from blood, taken at approximately week 36, from a patient treated with tofacitinib. These receptor sequences come from a human donor with alopecia areata.

This chain links TRBV5-1 with TRBJ2-7; either TRBD1 or TRBD2 may fit D (9 bases each). The CDR3 totals 17 residues. Germline CDR1 and CDR2: SGHRS and YFSETQ. V lost 0 bases to trimming and J lost 6 bases, with 22 bases between them. CDR3 protein: CASSLEGRLAGQGEQYF. For the CDR3, the DNA is TGCGCCAGCAGCTTGGAAGGTCGGCTAGCGGGACAGGGCGAGCAGTACTTC.

The V and J genes are TRBV9 and TRBJ2-3; the match to TRBD2 covers 9 bases. The germline V gene has CDR1 SGDLS and CDR2 YYNGEE. There are 16 residues in the CDR3. J was trimmed by 6 bases and V by 0 bases; bases with no gene match: 8. CDR3 residues: CASSVAGSGSGDTQYF. In DNA form, the CDR3 reads TGTGCCAGCAGCGTAGCGGGTAGCGGGAGCGGGGATACGCAGTATTTT.

The chain links TRBV6-1 to TRBJ2-1; possible D gene TRBD2, 7 bases. Germline V gene lookup returns CDR1 MNHNS and CDR2 SASEGT. Trimming took 3 bases from V and 5 from J, leaving 14 bases between them. CDR3 length equals 15 residues. Written as DNA, the CDR3 is TGTGCCAGCAGTGACTCCGGGGGGCAACACAATGAGCAGTTCTTC. Its protein is CASSDSGGQHNEQFF.